The clone carrying this T cell receptor beta chain was recorded only once. The antigen is undetermined. The PCR used 60 Vbeta and 13 Jbeta primers. The table came from immunoSEQ multiplex PCR; TCRdb's copy has only in-frame clones and leaves some out. Among approximately 280,000 clones, roughly 85% were seen once, and the ten largest hold around 3.7%. The entry originates in a study of cytomegalovirus exposure and HLA in healthy donors. The CDR3 length is 13 residues. Germline CDR1 is MGHDK and CDR2 is SYGVNS. J was trimmed by 2 bases and V by 6 bases; bases with no gene match: 3. The donors comprised healthy bone marrow donors. Points from the study as a whole: Productive status was seen about 87% or about 30% of the time for most TCR beta V segments in an earlier analysis. TCR beta chains numbering 150 to 200 were designated cytomegalovirus-associated.

The sequence derives from a middle-aged man in good health and CMV-seropositive. Sequencing was carried out using PBMCs. The chain combines TRBV25-1 with TRBJ2-7; 8 positions agree with TRBD2. The CDR3 DNA reads TGTGCCAGCAGACCAGCGGGGGCCTACGAGCAGTACTTC. This gives the protein CASRPAGAYEQYF.